This T cell receptor (beta chain) was retrieved from a study of shared clonotypes between healthy human individuals (dated by TCRdb to about 2020). In terms of the full investigation: Two women and a few men aged 18 to 49 years were included in the cohort. Libraries were prepared and TCR repertoires were sequenced by different laboratories using diverse techniques, in order to increase sequencing depth and limit assay-specific biases. To estimate repertoire size and how much clonotype sharing occurs between individuals, the study deeply sequenced the blood TCR repertoires of roughly 5 healthy adults. Each donor's leukapheresis produced roughly between about 0.85 and 10 billion PBMCs. Overall study results and their limits: Pairwise subsampling led to the expectation that sequencing depth would affect the degree of clonotype sharing among donors. Only blood was sampled, and tissue TCR repertoires likely differ from those in blood. Because the study included only a small number of donors, the genetic and exposure-history diversity represented was limited.

TCR CDR3 regions were amplified from genomic DNA by multiplex PCR using the deep immunoSEQ assay. Genomic DNA extracted from each cell subset was distributed evenly over all wells of several immunoSEQ 96-well plates, and each plate served as one replicate. For unsorted PBMC, each replicate PCR was loaded with roughly 330 ng genomic DNA, equivalent to 30,000 or so T cell genomes. Genomic DNA from unsorted PBMC was sequenced over ten immunoSEQ deep assay plates. The purified libraries were quantified using a Qubit 3.0 fluorometer, sized with a Bioanalyzer 2100, and then quantified again using the KAPA Library Quantification kit. A separate single-read 150-cycle Illumina NextSeq 550 flow cell was used to sequence each immunoSEQ 96-well plate. As for how the authors treated the data: Because the immunoSEQ output held only junctional sequences and lacked quality scores, the filtering could not match the filtering applied to full-length reads. To assign V/J genes and CDR3, sequences were annotated against IMGT germline references using PyIR, a Python wrapper for IgBLAST v1.9. Reads with weak V/J assignments (E-value above 1e-6), missing CDR3, stop codons, out-of-frame junctions, or ambiguous translated residues were removed. V3J clonotypes were defined by identical inferred V gene, J gene, and CDR3 amino acid sequence. The percentage overlap between two repertoires was calculated by dividing the number of shared unique clonotypes by the size of the smaller repertoire. RTK rarefaction, the Chao1 estimator, and Recon v2.1 estimates of unobserved clonotypes were used to assess repertoire richness. TCRdb retrieved this table from immuneACCESS and kept in-frame rearrangements only. Not all clones are present; in checked studies, unresolved V genes account for under half, and no reason is known for the remainder. V and J calls and clone size are those listed in that table; D and trimming were worked out from the DNA. Within this sample are 400,000 to 600,000 clones, with 75% to 80% of them counted one time only. The top ten clonotypes cover roughly an eighth of the sample.

The donors were healthy, HIV-negative adults who had no recently reported acute infections or vaccinations. All donors were Caucasian adults living in Nashville, Tennessee, USA. For unsorted samples, tens of millions of PBMCs were counted and genomic DNA was extracted with the QIAamp DNA Blood Mini kit. Blood was collected by leukapheresis, and PBMCs were isolated by Ficoll-Histopaque density gradient centrifugation and then cryopreserved in liquid nitrogen vapor phase. Ends trimmed: V by 2 bases, J by 9 bases; bases unmatched to a gene: 4. For CDR1 and CDR2, the germline V gene lists SGHDT and YYEEEE. The CDR3 sequence holds 13 residues, the cysteine and phenylalanine included. Just CDR3 DNA is preserved here, 39 bases in frame from base 1. Points on this clone: Its recognized antigen is unknown. The sample holds no much larger clone one base away, and base qualities are not on file.

The specimen sequenced was PBMCs. The sequence is built from TRBV5-6 and TRBJ2-1; 8 bases in the junction line up with TRBD2. The TCR was taken from a woman in her 40s in good health. Some clones in this sample may be carry-over from other donors' samples. The nucleotide sequence is TGTGCCAGCAGCTTAGGGCTAGCGGGTGAGCAGTTCTTC. Protein translation: CASSLGLAGEQFF.